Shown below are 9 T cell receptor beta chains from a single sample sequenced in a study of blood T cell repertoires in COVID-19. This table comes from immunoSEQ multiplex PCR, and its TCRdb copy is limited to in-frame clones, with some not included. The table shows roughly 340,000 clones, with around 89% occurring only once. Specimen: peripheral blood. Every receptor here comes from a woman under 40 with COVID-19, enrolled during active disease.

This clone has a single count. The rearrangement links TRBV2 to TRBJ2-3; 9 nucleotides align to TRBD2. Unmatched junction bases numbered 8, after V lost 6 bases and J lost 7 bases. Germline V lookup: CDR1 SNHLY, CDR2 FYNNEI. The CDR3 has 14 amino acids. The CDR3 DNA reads TGTGCCAGCAGCGAACCGACTAGCGGTTATACGCAGTATTTT. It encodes CASSEPTSGYTQYF.

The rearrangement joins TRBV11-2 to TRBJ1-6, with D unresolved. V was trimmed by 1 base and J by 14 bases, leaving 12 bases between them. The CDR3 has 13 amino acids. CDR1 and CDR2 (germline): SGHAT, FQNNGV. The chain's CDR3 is CASSLVVRGTLHF. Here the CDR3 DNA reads TGTGCCAGCAGCTTAGTTGTGAGAGGAACCCTCCACTTT.

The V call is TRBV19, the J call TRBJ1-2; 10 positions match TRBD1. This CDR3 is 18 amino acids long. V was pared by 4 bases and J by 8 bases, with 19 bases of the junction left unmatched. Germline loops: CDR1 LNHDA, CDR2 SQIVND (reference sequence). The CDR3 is CASSTYPTGGAFFRGYTF. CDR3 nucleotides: TGTGCCAGTAGTACCTATCCGACAGGGGGCGCGTTCTTTAGAGGCTACACCTTC.

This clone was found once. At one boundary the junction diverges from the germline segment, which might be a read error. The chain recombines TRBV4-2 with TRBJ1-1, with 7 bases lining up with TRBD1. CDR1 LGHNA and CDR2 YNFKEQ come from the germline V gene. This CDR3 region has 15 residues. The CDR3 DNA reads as TGTGCCAGCAGACAAGGTGGGACAGAGAACACTGAAGCTTTCTTT. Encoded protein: CASRQGGTENTEAFF.

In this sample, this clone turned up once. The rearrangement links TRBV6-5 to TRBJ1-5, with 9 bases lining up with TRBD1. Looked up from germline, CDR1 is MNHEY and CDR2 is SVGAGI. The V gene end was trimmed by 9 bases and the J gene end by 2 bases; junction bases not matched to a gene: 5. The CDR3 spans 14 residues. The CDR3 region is CARPRQGGNQPQHF. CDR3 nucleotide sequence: TGTGCCAGACCCCGACAGGGGGGCAATCAGCCCCAGCATTTT.

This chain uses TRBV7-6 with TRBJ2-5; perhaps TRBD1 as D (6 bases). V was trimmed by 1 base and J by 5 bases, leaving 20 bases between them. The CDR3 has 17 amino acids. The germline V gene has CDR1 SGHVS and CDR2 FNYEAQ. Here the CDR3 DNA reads TGTGCCAGCAGCTTAGGTTTTGGGCAGGGGACCCCGGAGACCCAGTACTTC. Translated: CASSLGFGQGTPETQYF. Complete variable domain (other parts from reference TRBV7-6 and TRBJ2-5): GAGVSQSPRYKVTKRGQDVALRCDPISGHVSLYWYRQALGQGPEFLTYFNYEAQQDKSGLPNDRFSAERPEGSISTLTIQRTEQRDSAMYRCASSLGFGQGTPETQYFGPGTRLLVL.

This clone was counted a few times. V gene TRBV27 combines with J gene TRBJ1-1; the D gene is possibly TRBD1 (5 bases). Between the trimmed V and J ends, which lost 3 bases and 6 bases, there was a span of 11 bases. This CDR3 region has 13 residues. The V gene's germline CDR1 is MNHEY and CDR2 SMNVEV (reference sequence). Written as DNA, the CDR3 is TGTGCCAGCAGTTTCGGACAAAACGCTGAAGCTTTCTTT. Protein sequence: CASSFGQNAEAFF.

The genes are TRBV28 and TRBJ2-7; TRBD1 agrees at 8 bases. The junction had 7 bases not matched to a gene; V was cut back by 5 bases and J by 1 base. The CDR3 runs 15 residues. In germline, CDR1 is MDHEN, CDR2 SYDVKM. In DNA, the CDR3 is TGTGCCAGCAGTAATGGGGACAGGACGTCCTACGAGCAGTACGTC. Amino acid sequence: CASSNGDRTSYEQYV.

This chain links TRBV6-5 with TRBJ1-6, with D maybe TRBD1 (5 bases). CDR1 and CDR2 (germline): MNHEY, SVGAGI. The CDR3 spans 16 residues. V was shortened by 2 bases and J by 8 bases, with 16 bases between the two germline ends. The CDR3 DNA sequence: TGTGCCAGCAGTTACCCGGACACTATTACTTATTCACCCCTCCACTTT. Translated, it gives CASSYPDTITYSPLHF.